These 27 T cell receptor beta chains were all obtained from the same sample, sequenced in a study of T cells in narcolepsy. Libraries were prepared by immunoSEQ multiplex PCR; TCRdb keeps only in-frame clonotypes and omits some of them. The sample consists of under 40,000 clones, 70% to 80% of them appearing once. What was sequenced was CD45RA- memory CD4+ T cells from PBMCs. The receptors derive from a human donor with narcolepsy.

This chain links TRBV27 with TRBJ1-2; the match to TRBD1 covers 10 bases. The CDR3 is 16 amino acids. Germline V gene sequence: CDR1 MNHEY, CDR2 SMNVEV (reference sequence). With 5 bases clipped from V and 4 bases from J, the junction kept 10 bases outside the gene matches. The CDR3 DNA sequence: TGTGCCAGCAGTCCCAGTCGGACAGGGGGAACCTATGGCTACACCTTC. This gives the protein CASSPSRTGGTYGYTF.

The rearrangement joins TRBV2 to TRBJ1-2; no clear D gene. With 3 bases removed from V and 9 bases from J, the gap between germline ends came to 11 bases. CDR3 length: 12 residues. In germline, CDR1 is SNHLY, CDR2 FYNNEI. CDR3: CASSDQTVSYTF. CDR3 coding DNA: TGTGCCAGCAGTGACCAGACGGTGAGCTACACCTTC.

This rearrangement joins TRBV14 to TRBJ2-5; 9 nucleotides line up with TRBD2. The CDR3 spans 16 residues. CDR1 SGHDN and CDR2 FVKESK come from the germline V gene. V shed 4 bases and J 4 bases; nucleotides not matched to a gene: 10. In nucleotides, the CDR3 is TGTGCCAGCAGCCCAGGACTAGCGCCGGATGGAGAGACCCAGTACTTC. Translation gives CASSPGLAPDGETQYF.

This clone occurred a few times. The chain has TRBV19 and TRBJ2-6; 8 bases align to TRBD1. The CDR3 spans 19 residues. Losses at the gene ends were 6 bases for V and 0 bases for J; bases not matched to a gene: 13. Germline assignment: CDR1 LNHDA and CDR2 SQIVND (reference sequence). The CDR3 sequence is CASSRTGSTGFSGANVLTF. The CDR3 DNA reads as TGTGCCAGTAGCAGGACAGGGTCCACGGGGTTCTCTGGGGCCAACGTCCTGACTTTC.

The chain links TRBV28 to TRBJ2-7; maybe TRBD2 (7 bases). Trimming removed 6 bases from V and 6 bases from J, with 21 bases in between. The CDR3 length is 15 residues. Per the germline V gene, CDR1 is MDHEN and CDR2 is SYDVKM. The CDR3 loop reads CASRLGGRGLAEQYF. Written as DNA, the CDR3 is TGTGCCAGCAGGCTGGGGGGGCGGGGGCTCGCCGAGCAGTACTTC.

This sequence joins TRBV25-1 and TRBJ1-1; D unclear. The germline CDR1 and CDR2 sequences are MGHDK and SYGVNS. CDR3 length equals 15 residues. V shed 7 bases and J shed 0 bases, with 15 bases lying between them. CDR3 loop: CASKAPGSLNTEAFF. DNA of the CDR3: TGTGCCAGCAAAGCCCCGGGGTCCTTGAACACTGAAGCTTTCTTT. Together with reference TRBV25-1 and TRBJ1-1, the CDR3 gives the full variable domain: EADIYQTPRYLVIGTGKKITLECSQTMGHDKMYWYQQDPGMELHLIHYSYGVNSTEKGDLSSESTVSRIRTEHFPLTLESARPSHTSQYLCASKAPGSLNTEAFFGQGTRLTVV.

This clone was observed a few times. The genes are TRBV19 and TRBJ1-2; TRBD1 matches 7 bases. The CDR3 extends over 15 amino acids. Per the germline V gene, CDR1 is LNHDA and CDR2 is SQIVND (reference sequence). V was pared by 5 bases and J by 5 bases, with 11 bases of the junction left unmatched. The CDR3 reads CASSFDGTATYGYTF. CDR3 coding DNA: TGTGCCAGTAGTTTCGACGGGACAGCCACATATGGCTACACCTTC.

J is TRBJ1-4 and V is TRBV5-1; 7 bases fit TRBD1. The V segment lost 4 bases and the J segment 7 bases; nucleotides outside the gene matches: 1. Germline CDR1 and CDR2: SGHRS and YFSETQ. The CDR3 loop spans 12 amino acids. CDR3 amino acids: CASSQGGEKLFF. As DNA, the CDR3 is TGCGCCAGCAGCCAGGGGGGTGAAAAACTGTTTTTT.

This chain uses TRBV5-4 with TRBJ2-5, with 8 bases that match TRBD2. The J segment lost 1 base and the V segment lost 0 bases, leaving 5 bases of the junction unmatched. CDR1 SGHNT and CDR2 YYREEE come from the germline V gene (reference sequence). The CDR3 has 16 amino acids. CDR3 nucleotide sequence: TGTGCCAGCAGCTTGGCCGGCGGGGGGAGCCAAGAGACCCAGTACTTC. Translation: CASSLAGGGSQETQYF. Filled out from reference TRBV5-4 and TRBJ2-5, the complete variable domain reads ETGVTQSPTHLIKTRGQQVTLRCSSQSGHNTVSWYQQALGQGPQFIFQYYREEENGRGNFPPRFSGLQFPNYSSELNVNALELDDSALYLCASSLAGGGSQETQYFGPGTRLLVL.

The J gene is TRBJ1-5, the V gene TRBV28; 10 positions match TRBD1. J lost 4 bases, V lost 7 bases, and 10 bases had no gene match. CDR3 length: 16 amino acids. Germline V gene data show CDR1 as MDHEN and CDR2 as SYDVKM. CDR3 sequence: CASIPPGQGRNQPQHF. CDR3 DNA: TGTGCCAGCATTCCACCGGGACAGGGGAGGAATCAGCCCCAGCATTTT. Based on the CDR3 plus reference TRBV28 and TRBJ1-5, the full variable domain is DVKVTQSSRYLVKRTGEKVFLECVQDMDHENMFWYRQDPGLGLRLIYFSYDVKMKEKGDIPEGYSVSREKKERFSLILESASTNQTSMYLCASIPPGQGRNQPQHFGDGTRLSIL.

The chain is built from TRBV30 and TRBJ2-1; D is uncertain. Germline values: CDR1 GTSNPN, CDR2 SVGIG (reference sequence). The V and J ends lost 2 bases and 0 bases respectively, with 8 bases between them. The CDR3 loop spans 14 amino acids. CDR3 coding DNA: TGTGCCTGGAGTACGGCTAGCTCCTACAATGAGCAGTTCTTC. Its translation is CAWSTASSYNEQFF.

This sequence joins TRBV28 and TRBJ2-7; TRBD1 is a possible D gene (5 bases). CDR3 size: 14 residues. The germline V and J ends were trimmed by 8 bases and 1 base, with 15 bases remaining between them. In germline, CDR1 is MDHEN, CDR2 SYDVKM. The CDR3 region has the DNA TGTGCCAGCGTCTATGCAGGGCGTTCCTACGAGCAGTACTTC. It is translated as CASVYAGRSYEQYF.

This clone was seen a handful of times. The CDR3 nucleotides are TGTGCCAGCAGCCGACAGAACCCGAACACTGAAGCTTTCTTT. Translating it yields CASSRQNPNTEAFF. The chain has TRBV7-8 and TRBJ1-1, with D perhaps TRBD1 (5 bases). Germline V gives CDR1 SGHVS, CDR2 FQNEAQ. CDR3 length equals 14 residues. V was pared by 5 bases and J by 1 base, with 11 bases between.

The chain uses TRBV19 and TRBJ2-1; TRBD2 matches at 7 bases. CDR3 length: 16 residues. CDR1 and CDR2 from the germline V gene are LNHDA and SQIVND (reference sequence). The J segment lost 0 bases and the V segment lost 4 bases, leaving 6 bases of the junction unmatched. The CDR3 loop is CASSTLAALSYNEQFF. CDR3 DNA sequence: TGTGCCAGTAGTACTCTAGCGGCCCTCTCCTACAATGAGCAGTTCTTC.

The CDR3 spells CASSYHTEAFF. The CDR3, as DNA: TGTGCCAGCAGTTACCACACTGAAGCTTTCTTT. The V call is TRBV28, the J call TRBJ1-1; D unclear. The CDR3 contains 11 residues. The ends were cut back, 4 bases at V and 3 bases at J, with 3 bases in the middle. Per germline, CDR1 MDHEN and CDR2 SYDVKM.

V is TRBV2 and J is TRBJ2-3; 8 bases align to TRBD2. The trim removed 6 bases at V and 6 bases at J, leaving 8 bases unmatched. Germline V gene lookup returns CDR1 SNHLY and CDR2 FYNNEI. The CDR3 length is 14 residues. The CDR3: CASRGGLASDTQYF. The DNA for the CDR3 is TGTGCCAGCAGGGGTGGACTAGCATCCGATACGCAGTATTTT.

V is TRBV7-2 and J is TRBJ2-7, with a tentative D call TRBD1 (5 bases). The V gene's germline CDR1 is SGHTA and CDR2 FQGNSA. V lost 1 base and J 2 bases, leaving 12 bases between the germline ends. The length of the CDR3 is 15 residues. The CDR3 region has the DNA TGTGCCAGCAGCTTAGGGGCAGGGCAAACCTACGAGCAGTACTTC. Translating gives CASSLGAGQTYEQYF.

The chain has TRBV30 and TRBJ2-7; TRBD1 matches 8 bases. CDR3 length: 14 amino acids. Trimming cost V 0 bases and J 6 bases; bases outside gene matches: 7. Germline V gene sequence: CDR1 GTSNPN, CDR2 SVGIG (reference sequence). CDR3 loop: CAWSVQQGAREQYF. The CDR3 DNA follows: TGTGCCTGGAGTGTACAGCAGGGGGCGCGCGAGCAGTACTTC.

This clone occurred a few times. The gene calls are TRBV28 and TRBJ1-4; D perhaps matches TRBD1 (6 bases). The CDR3 is 13 residues long. The V end lost 10 bases, the J end lost 8 bases, and 17 bases lay between the germline ends. Germline assignment: CDR1 MDHEN and CDR2 SYDVKM. In DNA form, the CDR3 reads TGTGCCACCGAGGGGGGAGTTGGGGAAAAACTGTTTTTT. Translating it yields CATEGGVGEKLFF.

A few counts support this clone. J is TRBJ2-7 and V is TRBV5-6; tentative D call: TRBD1 (6 bases). Trimming stripped 5 bases from V and 1 base from J, with 10 bases between. Per the germline V gene, CDR1 is SGHDT and CDR2 is YYEEEE. The CDR3 sequence is 13 residues long. Here the CDR3 reads CASSPGDSYEQYF. CDR3 DNA: TGTGCCAGCAGTCCAGGGGATTCCTACGAGCAGTACTTC.

The chain carries TRBV30 and TRBJ2-1; D call uncertain. In germline, CDR1 is GTSNPN, CDR2 SVGIG (reference sequence). Trimming took off 3 bases at V and 6 bases at J, with 9 bases between the two ends. This CDR3 region has 12 residues. CDR3 region: CAWSRILNEQFF. In DNA, the CDR3 is TGTGCCTGGAGCCGGATCCTCAATGAGCAGTTCTTC.

This clone turned up a few times. The chain combines TRBV30 with TRBJ1-1, with D tentatively TRBD1 (5 bases). CDR3 length: 13 residues. V was clipped by 7 bases and J by 9 bases, with 21 bases between them. CDR1 and CDR2 (germline): GTSNPN, SVGIG (reference sequence). The CDR3 coding sequence is TGTGCCTTAGGGCAGGGTGAGGGCCTAAAAGCTTTCTTT. Its protein is CALGQGEGLKAFF.

V and J are TRBV19 and TRBJ2-1; D is undetermined. The length of the CDR3 is 14 residues. Per germline, CDR1 LNHDA and CDR2 SQIVND (reference sequence). The V end lost 0 bases, the J end lost 5 bases, and 8 bases lay between the germline ends. CDR3 nucleotide sequence: TGTGCCAGTAGTATAGAGCGACCCAACAATGAGCAGTTCTTC. It encodes CASSIERPNNEQFF.

The table lists this clone with a few counts. V and J are TRBV6-1 and TRBJ1-5; the D is unclear. The V gene's germline CDR1 is MNHNS and CDR2 SASEGT. Trimming took off 8 bases at V and 7 bases at J, with 9 bases between the two ends. This CDR3 is built from 11 residues. The CDR3 DNA follows: TGTGCCAGCTCGGATCGCCAGCCCCAGCATTTT. This encodes CASSDRQPQHF.

V is TRBV9 and J is TRBJ2-7, with D possibly matching TRBD2 (5 bases). The V end was cut by 0 bases, the J end by 1 base, with 8 bases between. Germline V gene data show CDR1 as SGDLS and CDR2 as YYNGEE. There are 14 residues in the CDR3. In DNA form, the CDR3 reads TGTGCCAGCAGCGTAGGTAGCGTGTCCTACGAGCAGTACTTC. This sequence encodes CASSVGSVSYEQYF. The entire variable domain, with the rest obtained from reference TRBV9 and TRBJ2-7, is as follows: DSGVTQTPKHLITATGQRVTLRCSPRSGDLSVYWYQQSLDQGLQFLIQYYNGEERAKGNILERFSAQQFPDLHSELNLSSLELGDSALYFCASSVGSVSYEQYFGPGTRLTVT.

The chain carries TRBV11-3 and TRBJ2-7; tentative D call: TRBD2 (5 bases). V lost 1 base and J lost 4, with 20 bases in between. The CDR3 runs to 17 residues. The germline V gene encodes CDR1 SGHNT and CDR2 YENEEA. In DNA, the CDR3 is TGTGCCAGCAGCTTAGGAGGATGGTCATCGGGAAATTACGAGCAGTACTTC. Protein: CASSLGGWSSGNYEQYF.

This chain links TRBV5-4 with TRBJ2-5, with 8 bases identical to TRBD2. The CDR3 is made up of 15 amino acids. V lost 5 bases to trimming and J lost 2 bases; unmatched junction nucleotides: 8. Germline V lookup: CDR1 SGHNT, CDR2 YYREEE (reference sequence). The CDR3 reads CASRVAGTPQETQYF. CDR3 sequence (DNA): TGTGCCAGCAGGGTAGCGGGGACTCCGCAAGAGACCCAGTACTTC.